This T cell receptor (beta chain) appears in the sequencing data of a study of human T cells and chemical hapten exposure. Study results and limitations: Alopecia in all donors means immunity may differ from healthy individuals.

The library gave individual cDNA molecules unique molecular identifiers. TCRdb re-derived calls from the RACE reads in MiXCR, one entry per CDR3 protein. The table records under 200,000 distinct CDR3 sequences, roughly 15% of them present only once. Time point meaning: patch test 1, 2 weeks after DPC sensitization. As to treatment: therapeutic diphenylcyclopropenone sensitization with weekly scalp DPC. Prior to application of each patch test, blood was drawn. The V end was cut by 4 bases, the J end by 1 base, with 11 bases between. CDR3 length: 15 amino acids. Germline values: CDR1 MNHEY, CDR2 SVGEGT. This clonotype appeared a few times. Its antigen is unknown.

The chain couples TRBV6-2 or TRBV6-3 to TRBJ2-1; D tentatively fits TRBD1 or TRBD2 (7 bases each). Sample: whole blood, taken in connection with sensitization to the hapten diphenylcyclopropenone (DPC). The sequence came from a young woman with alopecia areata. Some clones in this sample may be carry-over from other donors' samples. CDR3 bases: TGTGCCAGCAGTTGGCAGGGGGGGTCCTACAATGAGCAGTTCTTC. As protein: CASSWQGGSYNEQFF.